This T cell receptor beta chain is drawn from a study of blood T cell repertoires in COVID-19. In the study overall: Samples representing acute and convalescent COVID-19 were sourced from the United States, Italy and Spain.

The CDR3 is made up of 13 amino acids. V gave up 4 bases and J gave up 4 bases; unmatched junction bases: 4. The V gene's germline CDR1 is LGHDT and CDR2 YNNKEL (reference sequence). Repertoires were generated with immunoSEQ multiplex PCR, while TCRdb's copy carries only in-frame clones and drops some. The repertoire holds about 250,000 clones, almost 90% seen once, with around 1.5% in the top ten. This chain connects TRBV3-1 (or the pseudogene TRBV3-2) to TRBJ2-7, with TRBD1 matching over 7 bases. Sample: peripheral blood. The origin of this receptor is a man at least 80 years old with acute or convalescent COVID-19. CDR3 in amino acids: CASSLDREYEQYF. The CDR3 region has the DNA TGTGCCAGCAGCCTCGACAGGGAATACGAGCAGTACTTC.